The 13 T cell receptor beta chains below were found in one sample sequenced in a study of graft-versus-host responses after intestinal transplantation. Which antigens these TCRs recognize remains unknown. The assay was immunoSEQ multiplex PCR, and TCRdb's table has in-frame clones only and misses some. This table has about 100,000 clones, more than 85% appearing once. The sample was unstimulated CD4+ T cells sorted from spleen or lymph node cells, taken before transplant. The receptors come from a human donor who was the organ donor for an intestinal transplant.

This rearrangement joins TRBV5-4 to TRBJ2-5, with D possibly matching TRBD1 (6 bases). Germline-derived CDR1 and CDR2 are SGHNT and YYREEE (reference sequence). The V end was cut by 3 bases, the J end by 2 bases, with 17 bases between. This CDR3 contains 16 residues. The CDR3: CASSWGRDTRQETQYF. The CDR3 coding sequence is TGTGCCAGCAGCTGGGGCCGGGACACAAGGCAAGAGACCCAGTACTTC.

This clone is a singleton in its sample. This chain joins TRBV19 and TRBJ1-2; 9 bases align to TRBD1. From germline, CDR1 is LNHDA and CDR2 SQIVND (reference sequence). V lost 7 bases, J lost 6 bases, and 15 bases stayed unmatched. The CDR3 covers 16 residues. The CDR3: CASTKIKPGQGDGYTF. CDR3 DNA sequence: TGTGCCAGTACCAAAATAAAACCGGGACAGGGAGATGGCTACACCTTC.

The CDR3 protein is CAISESVGGTGELFF. The CDR3 DNA reads as TGTGCCATCAGTGAGTCAGTCGGGGGGACCGGGGAGCTGTTTTTT. The gene calls are TRBV10-3 and TRBJ2-2, with TRBD2 matching 7 bases. After removal of 0 bases from V and 5 bases from J, the junction contained 3 bases not matched to a gene. CDR3 length equals 15 residues. Germline V gives CDR1 ENHRY, CDR2 SYGVKD.

The V gene is TRBV5-1, the J gene TRBJ2-7, with D perhaps assigned TRBD1 or TRBD2 (6 bases each). CDR1 SGHRS and CDR2 YFSETQ come from the germline V gene. The CDR3 contains 14 residues. V gave up 3 bases and J gave up 2 bases, with 12 bases separating them. The CDR3 sequence is CASSSGGGPYEQYF. The CDR3 bases are TGCGCCAGCAGCTCCGGGGGCGGGCCCTACGAGCAGTACTTC.

This clone was detected only a few times. This rearrangement joins TRBV5-6 to TRBJ2-7; either TRBD1 or TRBD2 may fit D (5 bases each). V lost 4 bases, J lost 7 bases, and 15 bases lay in between. Germline V gene sequence: CDR1 SGHDT, CDR2 YYEEEE. CDR3 length: 13 amino acids. CDR3 bases: TGTGCCAGCAGCGAGTGGGGGTGGCAAGAGCAGTACTTC. The encoded protein is CASSEWGWQEQYF. The whole variable domain, filled in from reference TRBV5-6 and TRBJ2-7, reads DAGVTQSPTHLIKTRGQQVTLRCSPKSGHDTVSWYQQALGQGPQFIFQYYEEEERQRGNFPDRFSGHQFPNYSSELNVNALLLGDSALYLCASSEWGWQEQYFGPGTRLTVT.

This chain links TRBV9 with TRBJ1-4, with D possibly TRBD1 on 6 matching bases. V shed 0 bases and J shed 4 bases, with 13 bases lying between them. Germline V gene sequence: CDR1 SGDLS, CDR2 YYNGEE. This CDR3 spans 16 amino acids. CDR3 protein: CASSVGTVGVNEKLFF. The DNA of the CDR3 is TGTGCCAGCAGCGTAGGGACAGTCGGAGTTAATGAAAAACTGTTTTTT.

This clone turned up a few times. CDR3 sequence (DNA): TGTGCCAGCAGCCAAGATCTGAACACTGAAGCTTTCTTT. Its protein is CASSQDLNTEAFF. This chain links TRBV14 with TRBJ1-1; D gene uncertain. The V gene's germline CDR1 is SGHDN and CDR2 FVKESK. CDR3 length: 13 amino acids. V lost 0 bases, J lost 0 bases, and 2 bases lay in between.

The V and J genes are TRBV4-1 and TRBJ1-5; D gene ambiguous. This CDR3 comprises 17 residues. V shed 1 base and J shed 0 bases, with 13 bases lying between them. The germline V gene has CDR1 MGHRA and CDR2 YSYEKL. For the CDR3, the DNA is TGCGCCAGCAGCCAAGTCTATCGGGAATATAGCAATCAGCCCCAGCATTTT. It is translated as CASSQVYREYSNQPQHF.

The chain joins TRBV2 to TRBJ2-2, with TRBD1 identical over 7 bases. CDR1 SNHLY and CDR2 FYNNEI come from the germline V gene. Trimming at V came to 8 bases and at J to 3 bases, leaving 6 bases not matched to a gene. This CDR3 spans 14 amino acids. The CDR3 sequence is CASLRDRDTGELFF. The CDR3 DNA reads as TGTGCCAGCCTCCGGGACAGAGACACCGGGGAGCTGTTTTTT.

This chain connects TRBV28 to TRBJ1-5; TRBD1 agrees at 9 bases. There are 14 residues in the CDR3. V was clipped by 6 bases and J by 3 bases; unmatched bases: 3. CDR1 is MDHEN and CDR2 is SYDVKM in the germline V gene. The CDR3 coding sequence is TGTGCCAGCAGGGACAGGGGCTCCAATCAGCCCCAGCATTTT. It codes for CASRDRGSNQPQHF.

The chain combines TRBV28 with TRBJ2-2; the match to TRBD2 covers 8 bases. The ends lost 3 bases at V and 4 bases at J; junction bases unmatched: 10. CDR1 and CDR2 from the germline V gene are MDHEN and SYDVKM. The length of the CDR3 is 17 residues. The CDR3 coding sequence is TGTGCCAGCAGTTTTTTCCTCCGGGGGGGCCCCACCGGGGAGCTGTTTTTT. Translation: CASSFFLRGGPTGELFF.

The rearrangement links TRBV7-2 to TRBJ1-4, with D hard to call. Germline assignment: CDR1 SGHTA and CDR2 FQGNSA. The CDR3 covers 15 residues. V lost 4 bases, J lost 3 bases, and 12 bases lay in between. The CDR3: CASSSGPGANEKLFF. The CDR3 nucleotides read TGTGCCAGCAGCTCCGGCCCCGGTGCTAATGAAAAACTGTTTTTT.

The chain recombines TRBV6-1 with TRBJ2-1; D unresolved. CDR1 and CDR2 (germline): MNHNS, SASEGT. V was clipped by 7 bases and J by 0 bases, with 13 bases between them. CDR3 length equals 15 residues. The CDR3 DNA is TGTGCCAGCACTCGGGCGCCTGGCTCCTACAATGAGCAGTTCTTC. Its translation is CASTRAPGSYNEQFF.